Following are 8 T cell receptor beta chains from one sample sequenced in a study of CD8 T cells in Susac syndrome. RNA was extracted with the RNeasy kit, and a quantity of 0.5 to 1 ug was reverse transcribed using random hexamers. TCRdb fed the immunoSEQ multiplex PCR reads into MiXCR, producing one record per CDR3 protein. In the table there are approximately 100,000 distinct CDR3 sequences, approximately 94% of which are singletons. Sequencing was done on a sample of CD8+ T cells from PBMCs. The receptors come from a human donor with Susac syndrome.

CDR3 sequence (DNA): TGTGCCACCAGCAGAGGGGCAAGAGGGATGAACACTGAAGCTTTCTTT. As protein: CATSRGARGMNTEAFF. The chain is built from TRBV15 and TRBJ1-1; D unclear. The V and J ends lost 1 base and 0 bases respectively, with 12 bases between them. The CDR3 is 16 residues long. From germline, CDR1 is LNHNV and CDR2 YYDKDF (reference sequence).

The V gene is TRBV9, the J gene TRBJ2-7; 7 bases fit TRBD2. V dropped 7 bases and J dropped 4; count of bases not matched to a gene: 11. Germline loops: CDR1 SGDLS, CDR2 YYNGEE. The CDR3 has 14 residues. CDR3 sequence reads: CASGPRSGAYEQYF. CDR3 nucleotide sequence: TGTGCCAGCGGCCCTAGAAGCGGGGCTTACGAGCAGTACTTC.

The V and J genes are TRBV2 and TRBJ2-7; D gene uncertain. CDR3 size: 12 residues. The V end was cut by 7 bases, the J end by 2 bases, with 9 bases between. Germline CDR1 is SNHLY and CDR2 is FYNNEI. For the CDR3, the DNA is TGTGCCAGCAACCCCGACACCTACGAGCAGTACTTC. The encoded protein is CASNPDTYEQYF. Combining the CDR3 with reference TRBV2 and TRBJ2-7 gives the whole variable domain EPEVTQTPSHQVTQMGQEVILRCVPISNHLYFYWYRQILGQKVEFLVSFYNNEISEKSEIFDDQFSVERPDGSNFTLKIRSTKLEDSAMYFCASNPDTYEQYFGPGTRLTVT.

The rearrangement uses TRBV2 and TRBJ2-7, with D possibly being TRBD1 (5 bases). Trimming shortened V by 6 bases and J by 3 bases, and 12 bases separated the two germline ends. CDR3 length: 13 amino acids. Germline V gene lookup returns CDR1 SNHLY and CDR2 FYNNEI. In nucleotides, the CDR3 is TGTGCCAGCAGGGACCCCGACAGCTACGAGCAGTACTTC. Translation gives CASRDPDSYEQYF.

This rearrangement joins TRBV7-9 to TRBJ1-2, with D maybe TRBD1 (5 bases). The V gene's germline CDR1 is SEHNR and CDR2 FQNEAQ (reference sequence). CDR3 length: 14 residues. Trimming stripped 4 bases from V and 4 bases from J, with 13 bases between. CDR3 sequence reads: CASSSVGDLYGYTF. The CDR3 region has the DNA TGTGCCAGCAGCTCCGTCGGGGACCTCTATGGCTACACCTTC.

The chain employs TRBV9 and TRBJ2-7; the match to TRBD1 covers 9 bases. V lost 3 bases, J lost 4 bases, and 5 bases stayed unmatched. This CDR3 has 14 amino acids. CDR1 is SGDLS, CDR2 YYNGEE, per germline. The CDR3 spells CASSASTGGYEQYF. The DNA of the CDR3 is TGTGCCAGCAGCGCGTCGACAGGGGGGTACGAGCAGTACTTC.

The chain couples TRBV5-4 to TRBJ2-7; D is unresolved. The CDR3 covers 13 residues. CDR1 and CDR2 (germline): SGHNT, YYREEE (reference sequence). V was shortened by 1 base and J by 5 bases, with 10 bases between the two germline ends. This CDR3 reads CASSLRLEDEQYF. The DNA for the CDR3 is TGTGCCAGCAGCTTGAGACTCGAAGACGAGCAGTACTTC.

In DNA form, the CDR3 reads TGTGCCACCAGCAGAGGGACGGGTGCGAACACCGGGGAGCTGTTTTTT. Its translation: CATSRGTGANTGELFF. This chain uses TRBV15 with TRBJ2-2; D is unclear. Trimming removed 1 base from V and 0 bases from J, with 9 bases in between. In germline, CDR1 is LNHNV, CDR2 YYDKDF (reference sequence). This CDR3 is 16 amino acids long.